This TCR beta chain was recorded in a study of blood T cell repertoires in COVID-19. About the research overall: Both acute and convalescent COVID-19 samples were obtained from the United States, Italy and Spain. In each case, the material was cDNA or gDNA derived from T cells, B-cell-depleted T cells, or PBMCs.

Per the original methods: Reference gene primers were amplified, and this amplification served to estimate nucleated cell counts. The method was immunoSEQ multiplex PCR; TCRdb's version includes in-frame clones alone and lacks a portion of them. V and J calls plus clone size are reproduced from that table; the DNA served to infer D and trimming. The sample carries some 130,000 clones, roughly four fifths recorded once. Per the germline V gene, CDR1 is LGHDT and CDR2 is YNNKEL (reference sequence). This CDR3 spans 12 amino acids. With 5 bases removed from V and 7 bases from J, the gap between germline ends came to 9 bases. This clone was counted a few times.

The clonotype comes from a human donor in a cohort sampled during active COVID-19. This rearrangement joins TRBV3-1 (or the pseudogene TRBV3-2) to TRBJ1-5, with D unresolved. The material sequenced was peripheral blood. The CDR3 nucleotides are TGTGCCAGCAGCTACGCGGGCCAGCCCCAGCATTTT. Protein: CASSYAGQPQHF.